Listed below are T cell receptor beta chains from one sample, sequenced in a study of T cells in Graves' hyperthyroidism and ophthalmopathy. Each CDR3 protein is one row after TCRdb ran MiXCR on the multiplex PCR reads. The sample shows 500,000 or so distinct CDR3 sequences, roughly a sixth of them seen only once. Sequencing used blood. These receptor sequences come from a woman between 25 and 40 years old with Graves' ophthalmopathy. The CDR3 runs from the conserved cysteine through the conserved F or W. Fields, in order: V gene, clone size, J gene, CDR3 protein. Clone size appears in some rows only: once, few, many, or a class for an expanded clone.

v_call: TRBV28; clone_size: many; j_call: TRBJ2-3; cdr3_aa: CASSSGTFRTDTQYF
v_call: TRBV7-6; clone_size: -; j_call: TRBJ2-3; cdr3_aa: CASSLVFWSEVTRLTDTQYF
v_call: TRBV7-9; clone_size: -; j_call: TRBJ2-2; cdr3_aa: CASVSETTGELFF
v_call: TRBV20-1; clone_size: -; j_call: TRBJ2-7; cdr3_aa: CSADDSSYEQYF
v_call: TRBV11-2; clone_size: -; j_call: TRBJ2-6; cdr3_aa: CASSESVGANVLTF
v_call: TRBV10-3; clone_size: few; j_call: TRBJ2-7; cdr3_aa: CAISESPTGLLYEQYF
v_call: TRBV5-1; clone_size: -; j_call: TRBJ2-1; cdr3_aa: CASSPSTGPPYNEQFF
v_call: TRBV6-2/TRBV6-3; clone_size: few; j_call: TRBJ1-1; cdr3_aa: CATTDGYTEAFF
v_call: TRBV13; clone_size: few; j_call: TRBJ2-1; cdr3_aa: CASSYAGLAGDAWEQFF
v_call: TRBV5-5; clone_size: many; j_call: TRBJ2-7; cdr3_aa: CASSLDETDLYEQYF
v_call: TRBV20-1; clone_size: -; j_call: TRBJ1-1; cdr3_aa: CSARLEDMNTEAFF
v_call: TRBV11-2; clone_size: few; j_call: TRBJ1-1; cdr3_aa: CASGPGTEAFF
v_call: TRBV12-3/TRBV12-4; clone_size: many; j_call: TRBJ1-2; cdr3_aa: CASSHMGGYTF
v_call: TRBV28; clone_size: many; j_call: TRBJ2-5; cdr3_aa: CASSVVGTGDFKQETQYF
v_call: TRBV9; clone_size: few; j_call: TRBJ2-7; cdr3_aa: CASSGPFVAGSHLYEQYF
v_call: TRBV28; clone_size: many; j_call: TRBJ2-1; cdr3_aa: CASSWDQYNEQFF
v_call: TRBV12-3/TRBV12-4; clone_size: -; j_call: TRBJ1-5; cdr3_aa: CATKTGTGINQPQHF